This T cell receptor beta chain was recorded in a study of cytomegalovirus exposure and HLA in healthy donors. Researchers ran the PCR with 60 Vbeta and 13 Jbeta primers. Measured with immunoSEQ multiplex PCR; TCRdb has only the in-frame clones, and not every one. The profile covers about 140,000 clones, with more than 70% appearing a single time and around 2.4% taken by the ten largest. Broader study findings: A later analysis showed that HLA-associated TCR beta chains had undergone more clonal expansion than equally common others.

The CDR3 length is 15 residues. CDR1 and CDR2 from the germline V gene are SGHRS and YFSETQ. V shed 1 base and J 7 bases; nucleotides not matched to a gene: 11. Note on this clone: Its antigen is undetermined.

The chain joins TRBV5-1 to TRBJ2-7; 7 nucleotides line up with TRBD1. Sequenced input: PBMCs. The source is a man aged 50-59 years in good health and CMV-seronegative. The CDR3 DNA is TGCGCCAGCAGCTTGAAGACAGGGAGTATAGGGGAGCAGTACTTC. Protein: CASSLKTGSIGEQYF.